Presented here are 25 T cell receptor beta chains from one specimen sequenced in a study of beta chain features in type 1 diabetes. Study results and limitations: For Type 1 diabetes patients, all four CD4+ subsets carried TCRB CDR3s that were moderately but significantly shorter.

Antigens for these TCRs are unknown. The authors reverse transcribed all of the isolated RNA, so sequencing captured expressed TCRB transcripts. Assay used: immunoSEQ multiplex PCR; TCRdb lists only in-frame clones, some missing. The sample records 130,000 or so clones, 9% being singletons. Source material: central memory CD4+ T cells from blood. These receptors all stem from a man aged 30 to 39 with type 1 diabetes.

As concerns this clone: This sample includes further DNA sequences coding for the same CDR3. The chain links TRBV6-5 to TRBJ1-1, with D perhaps TRBD1 (5 bases). The CDR3 totals 15 residues. Trimming pared 0 bases from V and 3 bases from J, leaving 11 bases between. Germline-derived CDR1 and CDR2 are MNHEY and SVGAGI. CDR3 sequence: CASSYSRTGDTEAFF. For the CDR3, the DNA is TGTGCCAGCAGTTACTCGAGAACGGGGGACACTGAAGCTTTCTTT.

The J gene is TRBJ2-3, the V gene TRBV7-9; D ambiguous. The germline V gene encodes CDR1 SEHNR and CDR2 FQNEAQ (reference sequence). This CDR3 spans 15 amino acids. V lost 2 bases, J lost 2 bases, and 11 bases lay in between. The chain's CDR3 is CASSLSRQSTDTQYF. The DNA of the CDR3 is TGTGCCAGCAGCTTAAGCCGACAATCCACAGATACGCAGTATTTT.

The genes are TRBV2 and TRBJ2-7; tentative D call: TRBD1 (5 bases). The CDR3 extends over 13 amino acids. Germline CDR1 is SNHLY and CDR2 is FYNNEI. The germline V and J ends were trimmed by 6 bases and 0 bases, with 9 bases remaining between them. The CDR3 here is CASSLDSSYEQYF. In DNA, the CDR3 is TGTGCCAGCAGCCTTGACAGCTCCTACGAGCAGTACTTC.

There are a few counts of this clone. The chain carries TRBV4-3 and TRBJ2-1, with D uncertain. The V end lost 8 bases, the J end lost 12 bases, and 20 bases lay between the germline ends. The CDR3 sequence is 13 residues long. Germline V CDR1 and CDR2: LGHNA, YSLEER. The CDR3 bases are TGCGCCAGCGCCCCACAGACCAAGAGTGTGCAGTTCTTC. The encoded protein is CASAPQTKSVQFF.

The V and J genes are TRBV10-3 and TRBJ2-1; D perhaps matches TRBD2 (6 bases). The ends were cut back, 6 bases at V and 3 bases at J, with 9 bases in the middle. In germline, CDR1 is ENHRY, CDR2 SYGVKD. The CDR3 length is 13 residues. CDR3 nucleotides: TGTGCCATCAGGGGTAGCGGCTACAATGAGCAGTTCTTC. Amino acids: CAIRGSGYNEQFF.

The chain employs TRBV18 and TRBJ2-7; the D gene is possibly TRBD1 (7 bases). Germline assignment: CDR1 KGHSH and CDR2 LQKENI. Between the trimmed V and J ends, which lost 2 bases and 3 bases, there was a span of 14 bases. The CDR3 consists of 15 residues. The chain's CDR3 is CASSPKAGGFYEQYF. The CDR3 nucleotides read TGTGCCAGCTCACCAAAGGCAGGGGGGTTCTACGAGCAGTACTTC.

This chain connects TRBV28 to TRBJ1-1, with 8 bases that match TRBD1. The CDR3 is 13 residues long. The germline V gene has CDR1 MDHEN and CDR2 SYDVKM. Unmatched junction bases numbered 4, after V lost 6 bases and J lost 4 bases. The CDR3 DNA sequence: TGTGCCAGCAGCTCGACAGGGGCCACTGAAGCTTTCTTT. This translates into CASSSTGATEAFF.

In its sample, this clone was seen a few times. V usage is TRBV21-1 and J usage is TRBJ1-1; no DNA check was done on the table's D call, TRBD1. TRBV21-1 is noted as a pseudogene. This CDR3 region has 12 residues. The CDR3, as DNA: TGTGCCAGCCGTCGGACAAACACTGAAGCTTTCTTT. Residues: CASRRTNTEAFF.

The table lists this clone with a few counts. The V gene is TRBV7-2, the J gene TRBJ2-5, with 10 bases lining up with TRBD2. V lost 5 bases and J lost 7; bases outside the gene matches: 10. The CDR3 has 15 amino acids. Germline V gene sequence: CDR1 SGHTA, CDR2 FQGNSA. CDR3 amino acids: CASSRNSGGHTTQYF. DNA of the CDR3: TGTGCCAGCAGCCGTAATAGCGGGGGGCATACGACCCAGTACTTC.

The chain couples TRBV2 to TRBJ2-1, with D perhaps TRBD1 (6 bases). This CDR3 is 15 amino acids long. The V gene lost 6 bases and the J gene lost 4 bases, with 16 bases spanning the gap. The V gene's germline CDR1 is SNHLY and CDR2 FYNNEI. In DNA, the CDR3 is TGTGCCAGCAGACCCCCTGGACAGAATTACAATGAGCAGTTCTTC. Protein: CASRPPGQNYNEQFF. Combining the CDR3 with reference TRBV2 and TRBJ2-1 gives the whole variable domain EPEVTQTPSHQVTQMGQEVILRCVPISNHLYFYWYRQILGQKVEFLVSFYNNEISEKSEIFDDQFSVERPDGSNFTLKIRSTKLEDSAMYFCASRPPGQNYNEQFFGPGTRLTVL.

The chain joins TRBV6-5 to TRBJ2-7; 11 nucleotides align to TRBD1. The V gene end was trimmed by 5 bases and the J gene end by 5 bases; junction bases not matched to a gene: 8. The V gene's germline CDR1 is MNHEY and CDR2 SVGAGI. The CDR3 runs 15 residues. Here the CDR3 DNA reads TGTGCCAGCAGTCGACCGGGGACAGGGGGTAACGAGCAGTACTTC. Translating gives CASSRPGTGGNEQYF.

This chain joins TRBV30 and TRBJ1-5, with D perhaps TRBD1 (5 bases). This CDR3 is built from 13 residues. CDR1 is GTSNPN, CDR2 SVGIG, per germline (reference sequence). V dropped 2 bases and J dropped 4 bases, with 9 bases sitting between them. The CDR3 bases are TGTGCCTGGAGTACAGGAATGAATCAGCCCCAGCATTTT. It encodes CAWSTGMNQPQHF. The complete variable domain, with remaining parts taken from reference TRBV30 and TRBJ1-5, reads SQTIHQWPATLVQPVGSPLSLECTVEGTSNPNLYWYRQAAGRGLQLLFYSVGIGQISSEVPQNLSASRPQDRQFILSSKKLLLSDSGFYLCAWSTGMNQPQHFGDGTRLSIL.

Only one count was recorded for this clone. CDR3 sequence reads: CASSLIGTGTHYGYTF. The CDR3 DNA sequence: TGTGCCAGCAGTTTAATAGGGACAGGAACTCACTATGGCTACACCTTC. This sequence joins TRBV28 and TRBJ1-2; TRBD1 matches 8 bases. The CDR3 contains 16 residues. The V and J ends lost 2 bases and 3 bases, in that order; junction bases with no gene match: 8. CDR1 and CDR2 (germline): MDHEN, SYDVKM.

The chain is built from TRBV30 and TRBJ1-2; the D gene is possibly TRBD1 (5 bases). CDR3 size: 11 residues. Per the germline V gene, CDR1 is GTSNPN and CDR2 is SVGIG (reference sequence). Trimming stripped 3 bases from V and 5 bases from J, with 7 bases between. The CDR3 loop is CAWRGLYGYTF. Written as DNA, the CDR3 is TGTGCCTGGAGGGGACTGTATGGCTACACCTTC.

This clone turned up a few times. The V gene is TRBV11-2, the J gene TRBJ1-1; unclear D gene. Germline CDR1 is SGHAT and CDR2 is FQNNGV. V was trimmed by 3 bases and J by 0 bases, leaving 8 bases between them. There are 14 residues in the CDR3. Here the CDR3 reads CASSFAIMNTEAFF. The CDR3 DNA sequence: TGTGCCAGCAGCTTTGCGATAATGAACACTGAAGCTTTCTTT.

Only a few counts were recorded for this clone. This chain connects TRBV9 to TRBJ2-3; D remains ambiguous. This CDR3 spans 15 amino acids. The germline V and J ends were trimmed by 0 bases and 4 bases, with 12 bases remaining between them. The germline CDR1 and CDR2 sequences are SGDLS and YYNGEE. In nucleotides, the CDR3 is TGTGCCAGCAGCGTAGGCCCCCTAGGCGCAGATACGCAGTATTTT. This codes for CASSVGPLGADTQYF.

This clone was seen only a few times. DNA for the CDR3: TGTGCCACCCAACAGGGACCTAACACTGAAGCTTTCTTT. The encoded protein is CATQQGPNTEAFF. The rearrangement joins TRBV15 to TRBJ1-1; TRBD1 is a possible D gene (6 bases). The V gene lost 8 bases and the J gene lost 2 bases, with 12 bases spanning the gap. This CDR3 region has 13 residues. Germline-derived CDR1 and CDR2 are LNHNV and YYDKDF (reference sequence). Together with reference TRBV15 and TRBJ1-1, the CDR3 gives the full variable domain: DAMVIQNPRYQVTQFGKPVTLSCSQTLNHNVMYWYQQKSSQAPKLLFHYYDKDFNNEADTPDNFQSRRPNTSFCFLDIRSPGLGDTAMYLCATQQGPNTEAFFGQGTRLTVV.

This clone has at least ten counts. The V and J genes are TRBV7-8 and TRBJ1-6; possible D gene TRBD1, 6 bases. V was pared by 5 bases and J by 6 bases, with 14 bases between. The CDR3 extends over 15 amino acids. Germline V gene lookup returns CDR1 SGHVS and CDR2 FQNEAQ. The CDR3 is CASSSNTGTNSPLHF. In DNA, the CDR3 is TGTGCCAGCAGCAGCAATACAGGGACTAATTCACCCCTCCACTTT.

This clone was counted a few times. CDR3 sequence reads: CASSWGGRGQPQHF. The CDR3 nucleotides are TGTGCCAGCAGTTGGGGGGGCAGGGGTCAGCCCCAGCATTTT. This sequence joins TRBV28 and TRBJ1-5; a weak D match, TRBD1 (6 bases). The CDR3 totals 14 residues. V lost 4 bases and J 6 bases, leaving 13 bases between the germline ends. Germline V gene lookup returns CDR1 MDHEN and CDR2 SYDVKM.

This clone was recorded a few times. V gene TRBV5-1 combines with J gene TRBJ1-3, with D hard to call. Germline V gene lookup returns CDR1 SGHRS and CDR2 YFSETQ. This CDR3 spans 15 amino acids. V dropped 1 base and J dropped 0 bases, with 8 bases sitting between them. CDR3 in amino acids: CASSLLGNSGNTIYF. In nucleotides, the CDR3 is TGCGCCAGCAGCTTGTTGGGCAACTCTGGAAACACCATATATTTT. Filled out from reference TRBV5-1 and TRBJ1-3, the complete variable domain reads KAGVTQTPRYLIKTRGQQVTLSCSPISGHRSVSWYQQTPGQGLQFLFEYFSETQRNKGNFPGRFSGRQFSNSRSEMNVSTLELGDSALYLCASSLLGNSGNTIYFGEGSWLTVV.

Concerning this clone: Compared with germline, one end of the junction differs, possibly owing to a read error. The chain is built from TRBV6-4 and TRBJ1-4; D unclear. The CDR3 loop spans 9 amino acids. The germline V gene encodes CDR1 MRHNA and CDR2 SNTAGT. CDR3 coding DNA: TGTGCCAGCAACTTTGTCAGGCGATTT. Amino acids: CASNFVRRF.

This clone was seen only a few times. The chain couples TRBV28 to TRBJ2-1; TRBD1 matches 8 bases. CDR3 size: 16 residues. From germline, CDR1 is MDHEN and CDR2 SYDVKM. Trimming removed 7 bases from V and 1 base from J; junction bases left unmatched: 9. Here the CDR3 DNA reads TGTGCCAGCATCGCAGGGGGCGGCCCTTCCTACAATGAGCAGTTCTTC. The encoded protein is CASIAGGGPSYNEQFF.

This clone has more than one count but fewer than ten. This chain uses TRBV18 with TRBJ2-1; 9 positions agree with TRBD2. Germline V gene lookup returns CDR1 KGHSH and CDR2 LQKENI. V gave up 6 bases and J gave up 10 bases; unmatched junction bases: 13. This CDR3 is built from 15 residues. For the CDR3, the DNA is TGTGCCAGCTCCCCCGAAGCGGGGGGCCGGGGGGAGCAGTTCTTC. This translates into CASSPEAGGRGEQFF.

This clone came up a few times. The J gene is TRBJ2-1, the V gene TRBV4-3; 8 bases line up with TRBD2. V dropped 4 bases and J dropped 4; count of bases not matched to a gene: 6. This CDR3 is built from 15 residues. CDR1 is LGHNA and CDR2 is YSLEER in the germline V gene. Here the CDR3 reads CASSLAGSGYNEQFF. DNA of the CDR3: TGCGCCAGCAGCCTAGCGGGATCGGGTTACAATGAGCAGTTCTTC.

This clone was seen more than once but under ten times. The chain carries TRBV27 and TRBJ1-5; no reliable D call. Looked up from germline, CDR1 is MNHEY and CDR2 is SMNVEV (reference sequence). The CDR3 is 12 residues long. V lost 11 bases to trimming and J lost 7 bases, with 15 bases between them. The CDR3 DNA follows: TGTGCCTCGAGGGCGGGAGAGCAGCCCCAGCATTTT. Its protein is CASRAGEQPQHF.